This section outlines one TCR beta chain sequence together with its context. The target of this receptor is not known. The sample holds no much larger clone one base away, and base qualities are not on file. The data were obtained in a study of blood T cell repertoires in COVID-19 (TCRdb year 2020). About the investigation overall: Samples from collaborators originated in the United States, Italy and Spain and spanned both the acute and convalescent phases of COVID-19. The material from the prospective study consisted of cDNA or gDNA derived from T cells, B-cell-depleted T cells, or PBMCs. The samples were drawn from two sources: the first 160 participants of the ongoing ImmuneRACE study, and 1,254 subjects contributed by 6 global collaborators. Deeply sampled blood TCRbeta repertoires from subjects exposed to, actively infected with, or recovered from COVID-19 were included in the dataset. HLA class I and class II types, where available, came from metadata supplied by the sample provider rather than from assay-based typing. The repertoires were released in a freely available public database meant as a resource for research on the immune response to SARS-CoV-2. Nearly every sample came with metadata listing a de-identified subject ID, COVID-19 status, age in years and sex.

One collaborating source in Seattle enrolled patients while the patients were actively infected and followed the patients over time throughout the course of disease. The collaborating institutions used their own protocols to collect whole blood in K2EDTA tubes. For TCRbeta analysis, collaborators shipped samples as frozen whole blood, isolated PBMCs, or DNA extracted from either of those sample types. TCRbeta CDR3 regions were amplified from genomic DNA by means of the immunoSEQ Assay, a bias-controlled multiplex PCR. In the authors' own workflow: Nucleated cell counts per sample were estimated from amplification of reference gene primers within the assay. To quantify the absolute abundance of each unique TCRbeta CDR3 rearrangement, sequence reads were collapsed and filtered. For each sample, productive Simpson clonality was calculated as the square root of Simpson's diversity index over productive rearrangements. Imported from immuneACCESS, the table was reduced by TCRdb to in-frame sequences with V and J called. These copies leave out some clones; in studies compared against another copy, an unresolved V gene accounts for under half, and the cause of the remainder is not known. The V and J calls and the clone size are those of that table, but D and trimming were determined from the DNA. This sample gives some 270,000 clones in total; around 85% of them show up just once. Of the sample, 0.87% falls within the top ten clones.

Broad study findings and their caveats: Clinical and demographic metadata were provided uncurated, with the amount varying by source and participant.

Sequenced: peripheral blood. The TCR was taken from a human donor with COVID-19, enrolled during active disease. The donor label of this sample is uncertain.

The CDR3 corresponds to CASSQERRGGYTF. The sequenced DNA is TGCGCCAGCAGCCAAGAGCGTCGCGGCGGCTACACCTTC. The receptor chain draws on TRBV4-3 and TRBJ1-2; the D gene cannot be named for sure. Measured from the cysteine to the phenylalanine, the CDR3 is 13 residues long. Only the CDR3 portion is preserved as DNA: 39 bases, with reading frame beginning at the first base. Between the V and J ends, shortened by 0 bases and 8 bases respectively, the junction contains 10 bases. CDR1 LGHNA and CDR2 YSLEER were looked up in the germline V gene.